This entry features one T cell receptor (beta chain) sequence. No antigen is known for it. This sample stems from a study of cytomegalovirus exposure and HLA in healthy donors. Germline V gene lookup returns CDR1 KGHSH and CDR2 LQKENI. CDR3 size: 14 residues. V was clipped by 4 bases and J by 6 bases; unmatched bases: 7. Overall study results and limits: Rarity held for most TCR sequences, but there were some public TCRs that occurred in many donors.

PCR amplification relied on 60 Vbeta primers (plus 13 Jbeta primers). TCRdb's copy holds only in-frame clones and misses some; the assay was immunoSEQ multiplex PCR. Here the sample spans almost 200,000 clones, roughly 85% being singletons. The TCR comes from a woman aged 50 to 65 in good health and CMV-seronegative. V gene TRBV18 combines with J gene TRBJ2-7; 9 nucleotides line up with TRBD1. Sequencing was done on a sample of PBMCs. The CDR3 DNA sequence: TGTGCCAGCTCACAAGGACAGGGGCGAGGCGAGCAGTACTTC. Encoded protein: CASSQGQGRGEQYF.